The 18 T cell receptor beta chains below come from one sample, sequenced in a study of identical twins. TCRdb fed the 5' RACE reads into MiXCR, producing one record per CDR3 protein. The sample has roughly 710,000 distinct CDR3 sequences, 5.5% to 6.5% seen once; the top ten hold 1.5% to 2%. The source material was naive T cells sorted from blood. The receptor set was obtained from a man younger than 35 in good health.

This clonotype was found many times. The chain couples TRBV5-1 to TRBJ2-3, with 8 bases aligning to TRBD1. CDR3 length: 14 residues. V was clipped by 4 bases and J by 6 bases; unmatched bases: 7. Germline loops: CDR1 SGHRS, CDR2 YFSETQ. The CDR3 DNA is TGCGCCAGCAGCCAGGACAGGGTATCGGATACGCAGTATTTT. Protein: CASSQDRVSDTQYF.

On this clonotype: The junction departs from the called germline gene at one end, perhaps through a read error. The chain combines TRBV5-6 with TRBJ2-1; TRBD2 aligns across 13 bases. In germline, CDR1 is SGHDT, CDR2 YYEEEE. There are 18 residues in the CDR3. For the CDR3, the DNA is TGTGCCAGCAGCCCCGGACTAGCGGGAGTGTTCTCCTACAATGTGCAGTTCTTC. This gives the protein CASSPGLAGVFSYNVQFF. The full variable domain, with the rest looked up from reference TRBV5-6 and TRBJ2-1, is DAGVTQSPTHLIKTRGQQVTLRCSPKSGHDTVSWYQQALGQGPQFIFQYYEEEERQRGNFPDRFSGHQFPNYSSELNVNALLLGDSALYLCASSPGLAGVFSYNVQFFGPGTRLTVL.

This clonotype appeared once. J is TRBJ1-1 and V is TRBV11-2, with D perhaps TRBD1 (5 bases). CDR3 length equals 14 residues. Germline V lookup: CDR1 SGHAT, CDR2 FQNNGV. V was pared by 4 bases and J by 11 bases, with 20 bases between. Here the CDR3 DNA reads TGTGCCAGCAGCTCCCTTAAGGGGAGAGGGAGGGCTTTCTTT. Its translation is CASSSLKGRGRAFF.

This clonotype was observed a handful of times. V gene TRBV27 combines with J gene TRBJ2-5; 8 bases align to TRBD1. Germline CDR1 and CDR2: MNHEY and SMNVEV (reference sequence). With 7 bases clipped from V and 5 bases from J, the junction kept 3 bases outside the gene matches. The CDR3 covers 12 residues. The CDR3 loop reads CASKSGGETQYF. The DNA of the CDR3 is TGTGCCAGCAAGTCAGGGGGCGAGACCCAGTACTTC.

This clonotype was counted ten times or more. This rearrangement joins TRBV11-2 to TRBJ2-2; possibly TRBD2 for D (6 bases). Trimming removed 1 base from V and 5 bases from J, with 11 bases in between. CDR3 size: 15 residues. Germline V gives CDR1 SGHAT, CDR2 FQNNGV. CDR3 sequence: CASSLGPGRTGELFF. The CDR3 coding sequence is TGTGCCAGCAGCTTAGGTCCCGGGAGAACCGGGGAGCTGTTTTTT.

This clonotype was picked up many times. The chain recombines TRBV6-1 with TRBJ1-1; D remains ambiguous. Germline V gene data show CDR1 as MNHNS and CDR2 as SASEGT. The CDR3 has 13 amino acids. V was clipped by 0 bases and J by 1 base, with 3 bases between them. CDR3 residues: CASSEAGNTEAFF. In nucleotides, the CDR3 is TGTGCCAGCAGTGAAGCTGGGAACACTGAAGCTTTCTTT.

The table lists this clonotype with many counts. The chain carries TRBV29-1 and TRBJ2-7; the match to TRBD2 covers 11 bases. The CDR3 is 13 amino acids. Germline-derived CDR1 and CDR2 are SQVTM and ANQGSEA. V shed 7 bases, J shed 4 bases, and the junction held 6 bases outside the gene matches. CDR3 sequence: CSAGTSGRYEQYF. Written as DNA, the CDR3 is TGCAGCGCCGGGACTAGCGGAAGATACGAGCAGTACTTC.

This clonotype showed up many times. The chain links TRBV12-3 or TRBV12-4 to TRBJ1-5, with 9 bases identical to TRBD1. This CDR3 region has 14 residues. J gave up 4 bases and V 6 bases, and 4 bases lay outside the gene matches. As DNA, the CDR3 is TGTGCCAGCAGATCGACAGGGGGGAATCAGCCCCAGCATTTT. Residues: CASRSTGGNQPQHF.

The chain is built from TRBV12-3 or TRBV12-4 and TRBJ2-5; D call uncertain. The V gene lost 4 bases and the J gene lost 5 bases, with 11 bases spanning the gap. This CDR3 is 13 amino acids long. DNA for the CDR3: TGTGCCAGCAGTTCCAGCCTGATGGAGACCCAGTACTTC. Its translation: CASSSSLMETQYF.

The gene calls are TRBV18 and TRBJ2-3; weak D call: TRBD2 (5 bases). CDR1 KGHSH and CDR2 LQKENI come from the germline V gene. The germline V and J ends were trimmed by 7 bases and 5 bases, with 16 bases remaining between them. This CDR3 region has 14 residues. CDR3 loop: CASWSGAIGDTQYF. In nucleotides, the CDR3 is TGTGCCAGCTGGAGCGGAGCCATAGGAGATACGCAGTATTTT. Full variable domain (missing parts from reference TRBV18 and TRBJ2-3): NAGVMQNPRHLVRRRGQEARLRCSPMKGHSHVYWYRQLPEEGLKFMVYLQKENIIDESGMPKERFSAEFPKEGPSILRIQQVVRGDSAAYFCASWSGAIGDTQYFGPGTRLTVL.

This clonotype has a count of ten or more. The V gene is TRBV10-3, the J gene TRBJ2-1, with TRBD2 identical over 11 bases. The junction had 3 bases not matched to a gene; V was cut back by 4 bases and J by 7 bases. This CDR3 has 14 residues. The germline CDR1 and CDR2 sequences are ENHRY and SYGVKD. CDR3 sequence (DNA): TGTGCCATCAGTGGACTAGCGGGAAGGAATGAGCAGTTCTTC. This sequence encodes CAISGLAGRNEQFF.

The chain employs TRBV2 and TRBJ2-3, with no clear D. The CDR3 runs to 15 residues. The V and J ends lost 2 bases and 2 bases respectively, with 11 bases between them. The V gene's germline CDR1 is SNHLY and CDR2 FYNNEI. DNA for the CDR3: TGTGCCAGCAGTGAAACATACATCGACACAGATACGCAGTATTTT. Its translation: CASSETYIDTDTQYF.

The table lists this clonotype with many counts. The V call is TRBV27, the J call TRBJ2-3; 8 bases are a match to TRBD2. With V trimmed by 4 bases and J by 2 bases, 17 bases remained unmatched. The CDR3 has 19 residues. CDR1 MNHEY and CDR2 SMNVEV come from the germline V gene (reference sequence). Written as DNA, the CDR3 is TGTGCCAGCAGTTCCCTCGCTTGGATCTTCGGGAGGGACACAGATACGCAGTATTTT. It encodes CASSSLAWIFGRDTDTQYF.

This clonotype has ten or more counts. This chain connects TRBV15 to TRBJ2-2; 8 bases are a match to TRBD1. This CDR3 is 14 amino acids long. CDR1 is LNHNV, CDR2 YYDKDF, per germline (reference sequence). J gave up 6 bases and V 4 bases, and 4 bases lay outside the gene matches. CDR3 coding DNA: TGTGCCACCAGCACTCGACAGGGGTCCGGGGAGCTGTTTTTT. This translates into CATSTRQGSGELFF.

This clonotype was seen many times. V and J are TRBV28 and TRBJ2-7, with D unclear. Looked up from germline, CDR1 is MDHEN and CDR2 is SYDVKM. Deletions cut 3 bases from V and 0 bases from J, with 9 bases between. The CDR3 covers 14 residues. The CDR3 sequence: CASSLVGDSYEQYF. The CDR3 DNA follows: TGTGCCAGCAGTTTGGTCGGTGACTCCTACGAGCAGTACTTC.

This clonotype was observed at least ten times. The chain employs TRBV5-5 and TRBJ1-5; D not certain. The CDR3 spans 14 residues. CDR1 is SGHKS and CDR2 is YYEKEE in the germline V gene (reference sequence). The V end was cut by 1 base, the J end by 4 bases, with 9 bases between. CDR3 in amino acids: CASSLTVLNQPQHF. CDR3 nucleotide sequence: TGTGCCAGCAGCTTGACAGTACTAAATCAGCCCCAGCATTTT.

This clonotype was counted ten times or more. The CDR3 bases are TGTGCCAGCAGTCCAGGGGGGGTGGGCGAGACCCAGTACTTC. It translates to CASSPGGVGETQYF. The V gene is TRBV12-3 or TRBV12-4, the J gene TRBJ2-5; D might be TRBD1 or TRBD2, each matching 7 bases. The V end lost 5 bases, the J end lost 5 bases, and 15 bases lay between the germline ends. This CDR3 has 14 residues.

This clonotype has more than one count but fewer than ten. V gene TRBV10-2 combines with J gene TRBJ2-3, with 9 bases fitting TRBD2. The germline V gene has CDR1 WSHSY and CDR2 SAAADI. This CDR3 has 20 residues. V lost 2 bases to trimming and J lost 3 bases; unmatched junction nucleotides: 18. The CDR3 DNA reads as TGCGCCAGCAGTGAGAAAGGGCCCGGCGCGGGAGGGCCTATAACAGATACGCAGTATTTT. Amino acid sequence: CASSEKGPGAGGPITDTQYF.